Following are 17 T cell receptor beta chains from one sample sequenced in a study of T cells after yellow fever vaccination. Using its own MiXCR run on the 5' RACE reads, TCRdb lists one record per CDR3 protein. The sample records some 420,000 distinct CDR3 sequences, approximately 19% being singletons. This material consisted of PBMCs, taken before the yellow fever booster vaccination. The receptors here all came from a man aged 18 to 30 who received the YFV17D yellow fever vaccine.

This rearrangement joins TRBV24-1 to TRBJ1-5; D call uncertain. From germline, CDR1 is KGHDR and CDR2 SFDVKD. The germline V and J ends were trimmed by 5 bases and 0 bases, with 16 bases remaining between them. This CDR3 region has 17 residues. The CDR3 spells CATSVGVNGDSNQPQHF. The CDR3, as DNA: TGTGCCACCAGTGTCGGGGTGAACGGGGATAGCAATCAGCCCCAGCATTTT.

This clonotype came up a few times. The DNA of the CDR3 is TGTGCCAGCAGCTTATCTGTGACAGGGGGATCGGGCTCCTACAATGAGCAGTTCTTC. Amino acids: CASSLSVTGGSGSYNEQFF. V is TRBV7-8 and J is TRBJ2-1; 9 positions match TRBD1. The germline CDR1 and CDR2 sequences are SGHVS and FQNEAQ. This CDR3 contains 19 residues. V was clipped by 2 bases and J by 0 bases; unmatched bases: 11.

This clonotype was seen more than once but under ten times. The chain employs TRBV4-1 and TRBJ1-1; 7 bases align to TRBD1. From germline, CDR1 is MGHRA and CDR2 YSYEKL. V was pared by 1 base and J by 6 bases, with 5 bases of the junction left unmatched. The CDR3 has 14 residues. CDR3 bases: TGCGCCAGCAGCCAAGCAGGGGGGAGCGCTGAAGCTTTCTTT. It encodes CASSQAGGSAEAFF.

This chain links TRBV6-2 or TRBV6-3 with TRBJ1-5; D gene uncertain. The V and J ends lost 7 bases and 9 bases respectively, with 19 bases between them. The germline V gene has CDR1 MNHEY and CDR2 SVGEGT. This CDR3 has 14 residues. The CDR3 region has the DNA TGTGCCAGCATCGAACGGAGGGTTTCGGGGCCCCAGCATTTT. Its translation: CASIERRVSGPQHF.

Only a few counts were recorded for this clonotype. The CDR3 nucleotides are TGTGCCAGCAGCTTGGGGGGACTGCTGATCTACGAGCAGTACTTC. Amino acid sequence: CASSLGGLLIYEQYF. The chain joins TRBV7-9 to TRBJ2-7, with TRBD2 as a possible D gene (6 bases). Germline V gives CDR1 SEHNR, CDR2 FQNEAQ (reference sequence). The CDR3 sequence is 15 residues long. V was clipped by 3 bases and J by 3 bases, with 15 bases between them.

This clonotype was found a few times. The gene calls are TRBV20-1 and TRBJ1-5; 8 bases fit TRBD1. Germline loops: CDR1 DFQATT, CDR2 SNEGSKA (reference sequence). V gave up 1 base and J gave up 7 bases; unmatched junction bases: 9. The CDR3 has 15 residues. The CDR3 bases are TGCAGTGCTAGAGCGAGACAGGGGCGTTGGCAGCCCCAGCATTTT. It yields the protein CSARARQGRWQPQHF.

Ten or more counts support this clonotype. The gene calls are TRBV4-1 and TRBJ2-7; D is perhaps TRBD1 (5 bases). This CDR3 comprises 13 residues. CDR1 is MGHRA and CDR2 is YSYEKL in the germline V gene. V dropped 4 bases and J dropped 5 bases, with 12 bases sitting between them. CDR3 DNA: TGCGCCAGCAGCCCGAGCCAGGGTAACGAGCAGTACTTC. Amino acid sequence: CASSPSQGNEQYF.

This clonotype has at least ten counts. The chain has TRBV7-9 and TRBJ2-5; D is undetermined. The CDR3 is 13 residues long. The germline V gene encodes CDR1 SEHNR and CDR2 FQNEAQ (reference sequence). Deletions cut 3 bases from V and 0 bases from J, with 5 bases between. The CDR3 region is CASSFGYQETQYF. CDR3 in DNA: TGTGCCAGCAGCTTTGGATACCAAGAGACCCAGTACTTC.

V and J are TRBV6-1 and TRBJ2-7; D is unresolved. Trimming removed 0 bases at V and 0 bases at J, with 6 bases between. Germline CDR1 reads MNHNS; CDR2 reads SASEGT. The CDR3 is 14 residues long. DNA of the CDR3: TGTGCCAGCAGTGAAGCCCCGGCCTCCTACGAGCAGTACGTC. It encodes CASSEAPASYEQYV.

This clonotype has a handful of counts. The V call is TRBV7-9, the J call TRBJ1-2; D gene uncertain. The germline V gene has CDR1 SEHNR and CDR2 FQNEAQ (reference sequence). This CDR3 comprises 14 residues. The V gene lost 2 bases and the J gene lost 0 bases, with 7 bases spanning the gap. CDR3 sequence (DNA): TGTGCCAGCAGCTTACGGCAGACTAACTATGGCTACACCTTC. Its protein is CASSLRQTNYGYTF.

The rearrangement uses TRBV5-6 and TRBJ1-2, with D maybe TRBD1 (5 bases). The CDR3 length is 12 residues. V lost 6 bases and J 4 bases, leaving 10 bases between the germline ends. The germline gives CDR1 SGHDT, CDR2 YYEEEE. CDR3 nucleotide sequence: TGTGCCAGCAATAAGGGGAGCTATGGCTACACCTTC. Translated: CASNKGSYGYTF.

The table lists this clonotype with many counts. Here the CDR3 reads CASSPLQTGASTDTQYF. The CDR3 nucleotides read TGTGCCAGCTCACCACTGCAGACCGGTGCTAGCACAGATACGCAGTATTTT. The genes are TRBV18 and TRBJ2-3; D ambiguous. The CDR3 is 17 residues long. Trimming removed 1 base from V and 0 bases from J, with 14 bases in between. The germline V gene encodes CDR1 KGHSH and CDR2 LQKENI.

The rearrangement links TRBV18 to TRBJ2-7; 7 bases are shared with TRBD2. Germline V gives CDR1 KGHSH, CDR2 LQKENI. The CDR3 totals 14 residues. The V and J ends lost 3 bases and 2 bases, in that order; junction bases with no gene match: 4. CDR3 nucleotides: TGTGCCAGCTCACCCCTACGGGGGGCCTACGAGCAGTACGTC. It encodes CASSPLRGAYEQYV.

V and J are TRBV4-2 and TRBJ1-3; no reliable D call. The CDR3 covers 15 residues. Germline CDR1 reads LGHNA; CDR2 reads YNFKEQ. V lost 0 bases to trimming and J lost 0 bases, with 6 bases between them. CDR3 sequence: CASSQDGNSGNTIYF. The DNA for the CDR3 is TGTGCCAGCAGCCAAGACGGGAACTCTGGAAACACCATATATTTT.

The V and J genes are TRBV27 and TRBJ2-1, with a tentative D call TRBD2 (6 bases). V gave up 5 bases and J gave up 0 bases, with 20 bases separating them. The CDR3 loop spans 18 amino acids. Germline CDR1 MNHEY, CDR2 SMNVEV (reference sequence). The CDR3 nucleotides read TGTGCCAGCAGTACAGGACTGACCCGGGGGAGCTCCTACAATGAGCAGTTCTTC. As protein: CASSTGLTRGSSYNEQFF.

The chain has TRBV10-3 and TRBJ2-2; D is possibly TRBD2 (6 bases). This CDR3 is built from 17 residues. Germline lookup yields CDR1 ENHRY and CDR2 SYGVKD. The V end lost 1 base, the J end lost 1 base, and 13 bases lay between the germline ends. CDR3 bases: TGTGCCATCAGTGAGTTCCATAGCGGAGTGAACACCGGGGAGCTGTTTTTT. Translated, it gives CAISEFHSGVNTGELFF.

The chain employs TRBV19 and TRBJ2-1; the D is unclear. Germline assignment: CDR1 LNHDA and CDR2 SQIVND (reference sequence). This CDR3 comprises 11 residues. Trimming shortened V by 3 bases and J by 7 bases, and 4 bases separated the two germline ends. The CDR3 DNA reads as TGTGCCAGTAGTATGAGAAATGAGCAGTTCTTC. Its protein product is CASSMRNEQFF.